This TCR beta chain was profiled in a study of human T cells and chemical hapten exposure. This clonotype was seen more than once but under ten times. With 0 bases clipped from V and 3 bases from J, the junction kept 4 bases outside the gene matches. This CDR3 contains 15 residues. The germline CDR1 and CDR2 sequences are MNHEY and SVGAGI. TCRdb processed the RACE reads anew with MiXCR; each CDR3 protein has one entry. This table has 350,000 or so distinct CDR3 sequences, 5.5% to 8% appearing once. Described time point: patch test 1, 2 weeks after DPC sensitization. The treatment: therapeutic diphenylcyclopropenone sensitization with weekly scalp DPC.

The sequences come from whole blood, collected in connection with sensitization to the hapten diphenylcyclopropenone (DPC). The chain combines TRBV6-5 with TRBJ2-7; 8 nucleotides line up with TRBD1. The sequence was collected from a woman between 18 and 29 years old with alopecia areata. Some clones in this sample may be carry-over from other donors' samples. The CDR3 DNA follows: TGTGCCAGCAGTTACTCCAGGACAGGGCTCTACGAGCAGTACTTC. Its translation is CASSYSRTGLYEQYF.